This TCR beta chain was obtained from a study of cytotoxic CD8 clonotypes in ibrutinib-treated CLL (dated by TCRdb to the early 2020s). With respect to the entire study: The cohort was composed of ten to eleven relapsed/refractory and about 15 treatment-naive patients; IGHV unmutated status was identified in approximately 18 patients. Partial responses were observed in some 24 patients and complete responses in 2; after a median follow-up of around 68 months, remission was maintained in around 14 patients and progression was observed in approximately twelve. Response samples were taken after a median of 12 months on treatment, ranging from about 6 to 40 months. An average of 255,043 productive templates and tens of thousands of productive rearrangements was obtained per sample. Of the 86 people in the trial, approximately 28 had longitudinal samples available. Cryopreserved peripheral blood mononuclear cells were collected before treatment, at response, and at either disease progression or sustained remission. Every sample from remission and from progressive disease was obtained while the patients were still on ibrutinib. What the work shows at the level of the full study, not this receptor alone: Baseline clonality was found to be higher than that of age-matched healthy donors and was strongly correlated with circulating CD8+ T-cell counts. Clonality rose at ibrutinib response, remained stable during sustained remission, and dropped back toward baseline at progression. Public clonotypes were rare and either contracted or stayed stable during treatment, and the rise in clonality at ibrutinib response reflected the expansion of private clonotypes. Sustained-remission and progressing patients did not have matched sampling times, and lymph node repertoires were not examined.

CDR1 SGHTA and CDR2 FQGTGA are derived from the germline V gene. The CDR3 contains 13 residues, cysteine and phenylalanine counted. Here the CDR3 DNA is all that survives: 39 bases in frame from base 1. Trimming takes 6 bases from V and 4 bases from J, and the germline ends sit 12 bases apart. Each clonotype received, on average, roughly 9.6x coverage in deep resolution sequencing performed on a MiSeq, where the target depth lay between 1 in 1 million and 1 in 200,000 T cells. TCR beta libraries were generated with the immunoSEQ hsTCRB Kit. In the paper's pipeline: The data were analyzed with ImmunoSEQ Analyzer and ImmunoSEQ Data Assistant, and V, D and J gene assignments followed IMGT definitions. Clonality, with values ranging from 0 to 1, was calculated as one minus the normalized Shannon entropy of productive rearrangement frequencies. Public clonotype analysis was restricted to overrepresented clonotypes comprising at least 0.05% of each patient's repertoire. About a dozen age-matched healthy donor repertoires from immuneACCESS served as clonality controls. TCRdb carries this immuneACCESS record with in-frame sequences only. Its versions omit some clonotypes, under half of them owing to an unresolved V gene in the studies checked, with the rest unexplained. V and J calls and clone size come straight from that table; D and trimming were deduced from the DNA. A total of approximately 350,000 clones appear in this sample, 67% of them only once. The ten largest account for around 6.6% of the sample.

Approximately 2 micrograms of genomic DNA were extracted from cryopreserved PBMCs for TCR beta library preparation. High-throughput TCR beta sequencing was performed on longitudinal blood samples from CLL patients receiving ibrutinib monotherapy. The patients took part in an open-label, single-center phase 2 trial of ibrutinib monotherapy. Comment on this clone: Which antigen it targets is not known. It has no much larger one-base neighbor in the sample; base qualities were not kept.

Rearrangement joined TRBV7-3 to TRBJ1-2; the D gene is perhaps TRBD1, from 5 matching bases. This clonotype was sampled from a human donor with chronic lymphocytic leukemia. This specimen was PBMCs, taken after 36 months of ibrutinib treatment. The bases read TGTGCCAGCAGTCCCGGGGGAATCTATGGCTACACCTTC. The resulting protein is CASSPGGIYGYTF.